This T cell receptor beta chain was profiled in a study of blood T cells in healthy people across ages. The study's findings and limits: Long-lived donors carried more naive CD4+ cells and greater diversity than aged donors.

The CDR3 is made up of 17 amino acids. A sample-barcoded 5' primer and a J-beta primer mix were used in a second PCR of about 7 to 12 cycles. A tag from a template-switch adaptor with 12 random nucleotides marked each cDNA molecule. TCRdb analysed the 5' RACE reads with MiXCR anew, one entry per CDR3 protein. Of 450,000 to 700,000 distinct CDR3 sequences detected, about 26% appear once; the ten largest clones hold less than 20%. This clonotype was picked up a small number of times. What it binds is not known. Sequenced sample: blood. The clonotype comes from a woman between 65 and 79 years old in good health. V and J are TRBV21-1 and TRBJ2-5; no DNA check was done on the table's D call, TRBD2. TRBV21-1 constitutes a pseudogene. Here the CDR3 DNA reads TGTGCCAGCAGCAAATGGGTACTAGCGGGGCTTCAAGAGACCCAGTACTTC. Translated, it gives CASSKWVLAGLQETQYF.